This TCR beta chain was found in a study of chemoradiotherapy in HPV16-positive cancers. Study results and limitations: Candidate HPV-specific clones and E7-related TCR motifs grew in tumor during treatment.

Repertoires were sampled repeatedly during chemoradiotherapy. Note on this clone: The antigen remains undetermined.

Sequenced by immunoSEQ multiplex PCR; TCRdb stores in-frame clones only, minus some. The profile shows around 30,000 clones, roughly nine tenths of them singletons. The length of the CDR3 is 13 residues. Germline assignment: CDR1 SGHNT and CDR2 YYREEE (reference sequence). V was shortened by 2 bases and J by 6 bases, with 11 bases between the two germline ends. The chain recombines TRBV5-4 with TRBJ1-2; TRBD1 is a possible D gene (6 bases). The sample here was blood, taken from a patient who underwent chemoradiotherapy. This receptor was obtained from a human donor with HPV-associated anogenital cancer. CDR3 amino acids: CASSFPQGNGYTF. For the CDR3, the DNA is TGTGCCAGCAGCTTCCCACAGGGAAATGGCTACACCTTC.